This TCR beta chain appears in the sequencing data of a study of blood T cell repertoires in COVID-19. Germline CDR1 and CDR2: LGHNA and YSLEER. Germline trimming cut 4 bases from V and 2 bases from J; bases unmatched to any gene: 3. CDR3 length equals 14 residues. How the authors handled the data: How many nucleated cells were present was estimated from reference gene primer amplification. The table came from immunoSEQ multiplex PCR; TCRdb's copy has only in-frame clones and leaves some out. For V, J and clone size, that table is used; D and trimming come from the DNA. Among about 140,000 clones listed, around 85% were seen once.

This chain links TRBV4-3 with TRBJ2-7, with TRBD1 matching over 9 bases. This receptor was obtained from a human donor in a cohort sampled during active COVID-19. Material for sequencing was peripheral blood. The CDR3 spells CASSLDRGAYEQYF. CDR3 DNA sequence: TGCGCCAGCAGCCTGGACAGGGGCGCCTACGAGCAGTACTTC.